This is a list of T cell receptor beta chains from one sample in a study of T-cell reconstitution after alpha-beta-depleted transplantation in children. TCRdb independently ran MiXCR on the PCR reads; one entry per CDR3 protein. The table lists approximately 520,000 distinct CDR3 sequences, more than 9.5% of them singletons. The material was PBMCs, mostly from graft donor cells, obtained 180 days after TCRalphabeta/CD19-depleted stem cell transplant. All receptors come from a female patient aged 2-15 years who had a stem cell transplant for aplastic anemia, so the T cells may come from the graft donor. CDR3s include the opening cysteine and the closing phenylalanine or tryptophan. The D gene is left open where the match is weak. Only part of the rows carry a size: once, few, many, or a class if the clone is expanded.

D	V	J	size	CDR3	DNA
-	TRBV4-3	TRBJ2-2	few	CASSAGVNTGELFF	TGCGCCAGCAGCGCAGGGGTTAACACCGGGGAGCTGTTTTTT
-	TRBV20-1	TRBJ2-1	-	CSARRGRVGSYNEQFF	TGCAGTGCTAGAAGGGGACGGGTGGGGTCCTACAATGAGCAGTTCTTC
-	TRBV4-2	TRBJ2-7	-	CASSQGFRDRRLSAYEQYF	TGTGCCAGCAGCCAAGGGTTTCGCGACAGACGACTTTCAGCCTACGAGCAGTACTTC
-	TRBV4-3	TRBJ1-4	many	CASSPWGARDNEKLFF	TGCGCCAGCAGCCCATGGGGGGCGCGGGATAATGAAAAACTGTTTTTT
-	TRBV12-3/TRBV12-4	TRBJ2-7	-	CASSLRATYEQYF	TGTGCCAGCAGTTTACGGGCAACCTACGAGCAGTACTTC
-	TRBV7-2	TRBJ1-4	once	CASSLAGTVSPEKLFF	TGTGCCAGCAGCTTAGCGGGCACGGTGTCCCCTGAAAAACTGTTTTTT
TRBD2	TRBV20-1	TRBJ2-7	-	CSARVGLAGVNEQYF	TGCAGTGCTAGAGTGGGACTAGCGGGAGTAAACGAGCAGTACTTC
TRBD2	TRBV20-1	TRBJ2-3	-	CSAGQAGVTDTQYF	TGCAGTGCGGGACAAGCGGGAGTCACAGATACGCAGTATTTT
-	TRBV7-8	TRBJ2-3	many	CASRGQVDTQYF	TGTGCCAGCAGGGGGCAGGTAGATACGCAGTATTTT
TRBD2	TRBV3-1	TRBJ2-7	-	CASSQDLGLAAYEQYF	TGTGCCAGCAGCCAAGACTTAGGACTAGCAGCCTACGAGCAGTACTTC
TRBD1	TRBV14	TRBJ2-6	many	CASSHGQGPGSGANVLTF	TGTGCCAGCAGCCACGGACAGGGCCCCGGCTCTGGGGCCAACGTCCTGACTTTC
-	TRBV4-2	TRBJ2-7	few	CASSQDVGVRSSYEQYF	TGTGCCAGCAGCCAAGATGTGGGGGTCAGAAGCTCCTACGAGCAGTACTTC
-	TRBV28	TRBJ1-1	many	CASSFGGGPEAFF	TGTGCCAGCAGTTTCGGAGGGGGGCCTGAAGCTTTCTTT
-	TRBV6-2/TRBV6-3	TRBJ1-1	-	CAGGFGNTEAFF	TGTGCCGGAGGTTTCGGGAACACTGAAGCTTTCTTT
-	TRBV3-1	TRBJ2-3	-	CASGRSSSTDTQYF	TGTGCCAGCGGCCGGTCCTCTAGCACAGATACGCAGTATTTT
TRBD1	TRBV5-4	TRBJ2-1	-	CASSRGTGGAGNEQFF	TGTGCCAGCAGCCGAGGGACAGGGGGCGCGGGCAATGAGCAGTTCTTC
-	TRBV24-1	TRBJ2-2	few	CATSDSEGDRDTGELFF	TGTGCCACCAGTGATTCTGAGGGGGACCGGGACACCGGGGAGCTGTTTTTT
-	TRBV3-1	TRBJ2-1	few	CASSQDSTGYNEQFF	TGTGCCAGCAGCCAAGATTCTACCGGTTACAATGAGCAGTTCTTC
TRBD2	TRBV12-3/TRBV12-4	TRBJ2-1	few	CASSLAYRTSATKNEQFF	TGTGCCAGCAGTTTAGCGTACAGGACTAGCGCGACAAAGAATGAGCAGTTCTTC
-	TRBV18	TRBJ2-7	many	CASSLYLDEQYF	TGTGCCAGCTCCCTTTATCTTGACGAGCAGTACTTC
-	TRBV7-8	TRBJ2-2	few	CASSLEGTIHTGELFF	TGTGCCAGCAGCTTAGAGGGGACAATACACACCGGGGAGCTGTTTTTT
-	TRBV7-7	TRBJ2-2	many	CASSLELAGELFF	TGTGCCAGCAGCTTAGAATTGGCCGGGGAGCTGTTTTTT
-	TRBV7-6	TRBJ1-2	-	CASSRLGAGYTF	TGTGCCAGCAGCAGACTGGGGGCTGGCTACACCTTC
TRBD1	TRBV29-1	TRBJ2-1	many	CSVERKDRRNEQFF	TGCAGCGTTGAACGAAAGGACAGGCGGAATGAGCAGTTCTTC
-	TRBV7-2	TRBJ1-3	-	CASSRGHSNTIYF	TGTGCCAGCAGCCGGGGACACTCAAACACCATATATTTT
-	TRBV5-6	TRBJ2-1	few	CASSLWGLGGEHNEQFF	TGTGCCAGCAGCTTGTGGGGCCTCGGAGGGGAGCACAATGAGCAGTTCTTC
-	TRBV28	TRBJ2-5	many	CASSPRWGQETQYF	TGTGCCAGCAGTCCGCGGTGGGGGCAAGAGACCCAGTACTTC
TRBD2	TRBV20-1	TRBJ2-5	-	CSAGIAGGPGETQYF	TGCAGTGCTGGGATAGCGGGAGGGCCGGGGGAGACCCAGTACTTC
TRBD2	TRBV7-9	TRBJ2-3	-	CASSTSGTNTDTQYF	TGTGCCAGCAGCACGTCGGGGACTAACACAGATACGCAGTATTTT
TRBD1	TRBV29-1	TRBJ1-3	-	CSVGQDRVSGNTIYF	TGCAGCGTCGGACAAGACAGGGTCTCTGGAAACACCATATATTTT
-	TRBV28	TRBJ1-5	few	CASSLIGGQPQHF	TGTGCCAGCAGTTTGATAGGAGGACAGCCCCAGCATTTT
-	TRBV4-3	TRBJ2-1	-	CASSLSPDDSPYNEQFF	TGCGCCAGCAGCCTATCCCCGGACGACAGTCCCTACAATGAGCAGTTCTTC
-	TRBV12-3/TRBV12-4	TRBJ2-1	-	CASSLTSHLMPYNEQFF	TGTGCCAGCAGTTTAACCAGCCACCTGATGCCCTACAATGAGCAGTTCTTC
-	TRBV20-1	TRBJ2-5	-	CSARVGTSGTQYF	TGCAGTGCTAGAGTTGGTACCTCCGGGACCCAGTACTTC
-	TRBV6-2/TRBV6-3	TRBJ2-1	few	CASSGQVLWSNEQFF	TGTGCCAGCAGCGGTCAGGTACTTTGGTCCAATGAGCAGTTCTTC
TRBD2	TRBV4-3	TRBJ2-1	-	CASSQGGRARNEQFF	TGCGCCAGCAGCCAAGGCGGGAGGGCGAGGAATGAGCAGTTCTTC
-	TRBV12-3/TRBV12-4	TRBJ2-1	-	CASSPPGRLYNEQFF	TGTGCCAGCAGCCCGCCCGGCAGGTTATACAATGAGCAGTTCTTC
-	TRBV20-1	TRBJ2-1	-	CSARVPDSYNEQFF	TGCAGTGCTAGAGTCCCCGATTCCTACAATGAGCAGTTCTTC
-	TRBV28	TRBJ2-3	-	CASSLIRELDTQYF	TGTGCCAGCAGTTTAATACGGGAGCTAGATACGCAGTATTTT
-	TRBV18	TRBJ1-3	few	CASPRSKAPPSGNTIYF	TGTGCCAGCCCACGGTCAAAGGCCCCGCCGTCTGGAAACACCATATATTTT
TRBD2	TRBV29-1	TRBJ2-6	many	CSVRLAGAFSGANVLTF	TGCAGCGTTCGGCTAGCGGGAGCTTTCTCTGGGGCCAACGTCCTGACTTTC
-	TRBV3-1	TRBJ1-1	-	CASSFRGIVLNTEAFF	TGTGCCAGCAGCTTCCGGGGGATCGTTTTGAACACTGAAGCTTTCTTT
-	TRBV7-9	TRBJ2-1	many	CASSSWGLDEQFF	TGTGCCAGCAGCTCATGGGGGCTAGACGAGCAGTTCTTC
-	TRBV10-3	TRBJ1-1	-	CAISESVTAVSPAFF	TGTGCCATCAGTGAGTCAGTTACAGCCGTCTCCCCGGCTTTCTTT
-	TRBV7-9	TRBJ1-6	many	CASSLVGRDSPLHF	TGTGCCAGCAGCTTAGTGGGGAGGGATTCACCCCTCCACTTT
-	TRBV27	TRBJ1-5	few	CASSRGGGQPQHF	TGTGCCAGCAGTAGAGGCGGAGGTCAGCCCCAGCATTTT
-	TRBV28	TRBJ2-7	-	CASSGREQYF	TGTGCCAGCAGCGGCCGGGAGCAGTACTTC
TRBD1	TRBV11-2	TRBJ1-3	-	CASSTIMPTGVGGNTIYF	TGTGCCAGCAGCACCATTATGCCGACAGGGGTGGGAGGAAACACTATATATTTT
TRBD1	TRBV28	TRBJ2-7	many	CASSLFGQGNGEQYF	TGTGCCAGCAGTTTATTCGGACAGGGGAATGGGGAGCAGTACTTC
-	TRBV7-9	TRBJ1-2	few	CASSPNSRGGYTF	TGTGCCAGCAGCCCGAACAGCAGGGGCGGCTACACCTTC
-	TRBV24-1	TRBJ1-2	few	CATSDVVGGGYTF	TGTGCCACCAGTGATGTAGTGGGAGGTGGCTACACCTTC
TRBD2	TRBV12-3/TRBV12-4	TRBJ2-3	few	CASSLTSVPDTQYF	TGTGCCAGCAGCCTCACTAGCGTCCCAGATACGCAGTATTTT
-	TRBV27	TRBJ2-1	-	CASSSAFLNEQFF	TGTGCCAGCAGTTCGGCATTCCTTAATGAGCAGTTCTTC
TRBD1	TRBV29-1	TRBJ2-5	few	CSVEVTGGVGTQYF	TGCAGCGTTGAAGTGACAGGGGGAGTAGGGACCCAGTACTTC
-	TRBV11-2	TRBJ1-4	few	CASSFRPGRGLFF	TGTGCCAGCAGCTTCAGGCCGGGTAGAGGACTGTTTTTT